This is a list of T cell receptor beta chains from one sample in a study of regulatory T cells in long-lasting Graves disease. Each CDR3 protein is one row after TCRdb ran MiXCR on the multiplex PCR reads. This repertoire shows around 480,000 distinct CDR3 sequences, about 16% found once; its top ten account for 20% to 25%. The same specimen was also included in a second study, on T cells in Graves' hyperthyroidism and ophthalmopathy.

The material was peripheral blood mononuclear cells (PBMCs), obtained at new diagnosis, from a patient treated with antithyroid drugs. These receptors were obtained from a woman aged 40-60 years with Graves disease. Both conserved end residues are part of each CDR3. The D gene is left open where the match is weak. Not every row has a clone size; where given, it reads once, few, many or a size class.

>TRBD1|TRBJ1-1|few|TRBV5-4
TGTGCCAGCAGTCCTAGGACAGGGGCGGGGGTGAACACTGAAGCTTTCTTT
CASSPRTGAGVNTEAFF
>NA|TRBJ1-5|many|TRBV12-3/TRBV12-4
TGTGCCAGCAGTTGGGGAATTCAGCCCCAGCATTTT
CASSWGIQPQHF
>TRBD1|TRBJ2-5|many|TRBV2
TGTGCCAGCAGCGAGATTAAGGGACAGCTAAAAGAGACCCAGTACTTC
CASSEIKGQLKETQYF
>NA|TRBJ1-1|many|TRBV11-2
TGTGCCAGCAGCTCCCCGCCGCCCGTGAACACTGAAGCTTTCTTT
CASSSPPPVNTEAFF
>NA|TRBJ1-2|few|TRBV5-1
TGCGCCAGCAGCCCGGACGGACACGATGCTTATGGCTACACCTTC
CASSPDGHDAYGYTF
>NA|TRBJ1-2|many|TRBV12-3/TRBV12-4
TGTGCCAGCCGGGAGTCTACTAACTATGGCTACACCTTC
CASRESTNYGYTF
>NA|TRBJ2-5|NA|TRBV7-9
TGTGCCAGCAGCTCCCGGGTGGGAACCAATCAAGAGACCCAGTACTTC
CASSSRVGTNQETQYF
>NA|TRBJ2-3|NA|TRBV10-2
TGCGCCGGCGGACTCTCCCATACGCAGTATTTT
CAGGLSHTQYF
>NA|TRBJ2-7|few|TRBV7-3
TGTGCCAGCAGCTTAGGGCAGGAGGGGCCCTACGAGCAGTACTTC
CASSLGQEGPYEQYF
>NA|TRBJ1-1|many|TRBV7-8
TGTGCCAGCAGCTTAGAGCCCGCCTCACGAGGGACTGAAGCTTTCTTT
CASSLEPASRGTEAFF
>TRBD2|TRBJ2-5|many|TRBV3-1
TGTGCCAGCAGCCAAGATGTGGCTAGCGGGGGGAGCCAAGAGACCCAGTACTTC
CASSQDVASGGSQETQYF
>NA|TRBJ2-1|many|TRBV6-1
TGTGCCAGCACCTTCGAGGTTGGGATAAACAATGAGCAGTTCTTC
CASTFEVGINNEQFF
>TRBD1|TRBJ1-5|few|TRBV19
TGTGCCAGCACCACAGGGGAGGATCAGCCCCAGCATTTT
CASTTGEDQPQHF
>NA|TRBJ2-7|few|TRBV20-1
TGCAGTGCTAGAGATCGTGGGGTGAGGGACGAGCAGTACTTC
CSARDRGVRDEQYF
>NA|TRBJ1-6|NA|TRBV19
TGTGCCAGTAGTGCCGGGTGGAAGGGGTCGGGTTCACCCCTCCACTTT
CASSAGWKGSGSPLHF
>NA|TRBJ1-4|many|TRBV28
TGTGCCAGCAGTTGGAACAGGGAGGAGGATGAAAAACTGTTTTTT
CASSWNREEDEKLFF
>NA|TRBJ2-1|many|TRBV6-1
TGTGCCAGCAGTGAAACCGGGACTGTGTACAATGAGCAGTTCTTC
CASSETGTVYNEQFF
>TRBD2|TRBJ2-1|many|TRBV6-9
TGTGCCAGCAGTTACGTGACTAGCGGGGGGGCCGGTAATGAGCAGTTCTTC
CASSYVTSGGAGNEQFF
>NA|TRBJ2-5|few|TRBV3-1
TGTGCCAGCAGCCCAACTAGCATCGGGAAGGAGACCCAGTACTTC
CASSPTSIGKETQYF
>NA|TRBJ2-3|NA|TRBV15
TGTGCCACCAGCAGGGACCGATCTACGCAGTATTTT
CATSRDRSTQYF
>NA|TRBJ1-2|few|TRBV6-2/TRBV6-3
TGTGCCAGCAGTGAAGAGCGCAGTCTAAACTATGGCTACACCTTC
CASSEERSLNYGYTF
>NA|TRBJ2-6|NA|TRBV13
TGTGCCAGCAGCTTAGGGGTAGGCTCTGGGGCCAACGTCCTGACTTTC
CASSLGVGSGANVLTF
>TRBD1|TRBJ2-7|NA|TRBV20-1
TGCAGTGTTAGCAGAGGACAGGGGACGGGTGAGCAGTACTTC
CSVSRGQGTGEQYF
>NA|TRBJ1-5|many|TRBV20-1
TGCAGTGCTAGGATGGGTAACGATCAGCCCCAGCATTTT
CSARMGNDQPQHF
>TRBD1|TRBJ2-7|NA|TRBV2
TGTGCCAGCAGTGAAGTACAGGGGAAGTACGAGCAGTACTTC
CASSEVQGKYEQYF
>TRBD1|TRBJ2-3|many|TRBV12-3/TRBV12-4
TGTGCCAGCAGGCGAAGACAGGGGTATGGCACAGATACGCAGTATTTT
CASRRRQGYGTDTQYF
>NA|TRBJ2-7|many|TRBV2
TGTGCCAGCAGTGAAGCGGTGTCAGGGCACGAGCAGTACTTC
CASSEAVSGHEQYF
>TRBD1|TRBJ2-7|many|TRBV3-1
TGTGCCAGCAGCCAACGTGGACAGGGGGCTCGTGAGCAGTACTTC
CASSQRGQGAREQYF